The 9 T cell receptor beta chains reported below all come from one sample, sequenced in a study of CD8 T cells in ankylosing spondylitis. TCRdb re-called the 5' RACE reads through MiXCR, storing one row per CDR3 protein. The sample records around 10,000 distinct CDR3 sequences, 5% to 7.5% being singletons. The sequenced sample consisted of blood, either unsorted or a sorted T cell fraction (not recorded which). The receptors stem from a female donor with ankylosing spondylitis or in good health (not recorded which).

In this sample, this clonotype turned up a few times. The V and J genes are TRBV9 and TRBJ1-1; 7 bases fit TRBD1. Germline V CDR1 and CDR2: SGDLS, YYNGEE. CDR3 length: 16 amino acids. V shed 0 bases, J shed 0 bases, and the junction held 5 bases outside the gene matches. In nucleotides, the CDR3 is TGTGCCAGCAGCGTAGTGAGGGGGCCTATGAACACTGAAGCTTTCTTT. Amino acid sequence: CASSVVRGPMNTEAFF.

This clonotype showed up many times. The chain employs TRBV9 and TRBJ2-7; TRBD2 might be the D (7 bases). V lost 4 bases, J lost 1 base, and 12 bases lay in between. CDR1 is SGDLS and CDR2 is YYNGEE in the germline V gene. This CDR3 has 14 residues. The CDR3 sequence is CASSKEGGSYEQYF. The CDR3 DNA sequence: TGTGCCAGCAGCAAAGAGGGGGGGTCCTACGAGCAGTACTTC.

V usage is TRBV9 and J usage is TRBJ2-3; 16 positions match TRBD2. Germline CDR1 and CDR2: SGDLS and YYNGEE. With 4 bases clipped from V and 2 bases from J, the junction kept 13 bases outside the gene matches. CDR3 length equals 20 residues. The CDR3 reads CASSTPTGTSGGEDTDTQYF. The CDR3 coding sequence is TGTGCCAGCAGCACTCCCACCGGGACTAGCGGGGGGGAGGACACAGATACGCAGTATTTT.

This clonotype was detected ten times or more. The chain links TRBV9 to TRBJ2-1; 7 bases are shared with TRBD2. This CDR3 is built from 18 residues. The ends lost 3 bases at V and 7 bases at J; junction bases unmatched: 19. CDR1 and CDR2 (germline): SGDLS, YYNGEE. CDR3 protein: CASSDSKQRTGGGNEQFF. The DNA of the CDR3 is TGTGCCAGCAGCGACTCGAAACAACGGACGGGGGGAGGGAATGAGCAGTTCTTC.

This clonotype was picked up a small number of times. The chain employs TRBV9 and TRBJ2-3, with TRBD2 as a possible D gene (6 bases). The CDR3 sequence is 18 residues long. Germline V lookup: CDR1 SGDLS, CDR2 YYNGEE. V gave up 0 bases and J gave up 2 bases, with 19 bases separating them. This CDR3 reads CASSVEPGAGPYTDTQYF. CDR3 nucleotide sequence: TGTGCCAGCAGCGTAGAACCCGGGGCGGGACCCTACACAGATACGCAGTATTTT.

This clonotype was observed many times. The V and J genes are TRBV9 and TRBJ2-7, with 9 bases lining up with TRBD1. Germline trimming cut 4 bases from V and 6 bases from J; bases unmatched to any gene: 11. This CDR3 has 15 residues. Germline-derived CDR1 and CDR2 are SGDLS and YYNGEE. In DNA, the CDR3 is TGTGCCAGCAGCCTTTACGGGACAGGGTTCTCCGAGCAGTACTTC. It encodes CASSLYGTGFSEQYF. The full variable domain, completed using reference TRBV9 and TRBJ2-7, is DSGVTQTPKHLITATGQRVTLRCSPRSGDLSVYWYQQSLDQGLQFLIQYYNGEERAKGNILERFSAQQFPDLHSELNLSSLELGDSALYFCASSLYGTGFSEQYFGPGTRLTVT.

This clonotype was detected many times. This chain joins TRBV9 and TRBJ2-7, with D unresolved. The CDR3 loop spans 13 amino acids. Germline CDR1 and CDR2: SGDLS and YYNGEE. Trimming shortened V by 4 bases and J by 2 bases, and 10 bases separated the two germline ends. CDR3 region: CASSPTPTYEQYF. The CDR3 DNA is TGTGCCAGCAGCCCGACCCCGACCTACGAGCAGTACTTC.

CDR3 in amino acids: CASSPFSGGAYTDTQYF. The DNA for the CDR3 is TGTGCCAGCAGCCCCTTTAGCGGGGGGGCCTACACAGATACGCAGTATTTT. V usage is TRBV9 and J usage is TRBJ2-3; 11 nucleotides align to TRBD2. Looked up from germline, CDR1 is SGDLS and CDR2 is YYNGEE. V lost 4 bases, J lost 2 bases, and 9 bases stayed unmatched. CDR3 length equals 17 residues.

This clonotype was observed many times. The chain uses TRBV9 and TRBJ2-3; D is perhaps TRBD2 (5 bases). Germline V gene lookup returns CDR1 SGDLS and CDR2 YYNGEE. Trimming pared 0 bases from V and 0 bases from J, leaving 11 bases between. CDR3 length: 16 residues. DNA for the CDR3: TGTGCCAGCAGCGTAGGGGCTAGCCCCAGCACAGATACGCAGTATTTT. It yields the protein CASSVGASPSTDTQYF.